These 15 T cell receptor beta chains were all obtained from the same sample, sequenced in a study of cytomegalovirus exposure and HLA in healthy donors. It was with 60 Vbeta and 13 Jbeta primers that the PCR ran. Some clones are missing from TCRdb's copy, which holds only in-frame ones; the method was immunoSEQ multiplex PCR. The table has some 80,000 clones, around 81% seen once; the top ten hold approximately 1.6%. The specimen was PBMCs. The receptors were sampled from a man in his forties in good health and CMV-seronegative.

V usage is TRBV5-4 and J usage is TRBJ1-2, with D possibly being TRBD1 (6 bases). V was cut by 1 base and J by 4 bases, with 17 bases left in between. Germline values: CDR1 SGHNT, CDR2 YYREEE (reference sequence). This CDR3 contains 16 residues. The DNA for the CDR3 is TGTGCCAGCAGCTTGTACCTGGGGGCGGATGGCTATGGCTACACCTTC. The encoded protein is CASSLYLGADGYGYTF.

V gene TRBV19 combines with J gene TRBJ2-7; TRBD2 matches 11 bases. The CDR3 has 15 amino acids. The germline gives CDR1 LNHDA, CDR2 SQIVND (reference sequence). With 7 bases clipped from V and 2 bases from J, the junction kept 7 bases outside the gene matches. CDR3 residues: CASNAGTSGAYEQYF. The CDR3 nucleotides read TGTGCCAGTAACGCCGGGACTAGCGGTGCCTACGAGCAGTACTTC.

The V and J genes are TRBV10-3 and TRBJ1-1; the D gene is possibly TRBD1 (5 bases). V dropped 6 bases and J dropped 1 base, with 18 bases sitting between them. The germline CDR1 and CDR2 sequences are ENHRY and SYGVKD. CDR3 size: 16 residues. The CDR3 DNA follows: TGTGCCATCAGGGGGTCAGGGTTGGGTCCGAACACTGAAGCTTTCTTT. Protein sequence: CAIRGSGLGPNTEAFF.

The chain employs TRBV6-5 and TRBJ2-1; possible D gene TRBD1, 6 bases. Germline V gene data show CDR1 as MNHEY and CDR2 as SVGAGI. The CDR3 loop spans 13 amino acids. V was pared by 10 bases and J by 9 bases, with 19 bases between. The CDR3: CATQRGSDIEQFF. CDR3 nucleotides: TGTGCCACCCAGAGGGGGAGCGATATTGAGCAGTTCTTC.

This chain joins TRBV20-1 and TRBJ2-7, with D unresolved. Germline-derived CDR1 and CDR2 are DFQATT and SNEGSKA (reference sequence). There are 11 residues in the CDR3. The V end lost 1 base, the J end lost 3 bases, and 4 bases lay between the germline ends. The CDR3 reads CSARVDYEQYF. In DNA, the CDR3 is TGCAGTGCTAGAGTAGACTACGAGCAGTACTTC.

There are a few counts of this clone. This chain joins TRBV15 and TRBJ2-3; tentative D call: TRBD2 (7 bases). Germline loops: CDR1 LNHNV, CDR2 YYDKDF (reference sequence). The CDR3 is 14 amino acids. V was clipped by 6 bases and J by 0 bases, with 10 bases between them. The CDR3 region is CATRGGPSTDTQYF. DNA for the CDR3: TGTGCCACCAGGGGGGGGCCTAGCACAGATACGCAGTATTTT.

The chain links TRBV10-3 to TRBJ1-1; D unresolved. Germline V gene data show CDR1 as ENHRY and CDR2 as SYGVKD. The CDR3 is 11 amino acids. Trimming left V 6 bases short and J 2 bases short, with 4 bases between. CDR3 bases: TGTGCCATCAGACTTAACACTGAAGCTTTCTTT. Its protein is CAIRLNTEAFF.

V gene TRBV5-1 combines with J gene TRBJ2-7; D gene uncertain. This CDR3 comprises 14 residues. V was trimmed by 6 bases and J by 6 bases, leaving 19 bases between them. Germline V gives CDR1 SGHRS, CDR2 YFSETQ. CDR3 protein: CASKIQVNPSEQYF. CDR3 coding DNA: TGCGCCAGCAAAATTCAGGTAAACCCCTCCGAGCAGTACTTC.

The gene calls are TRBV27 and TRBJ1-1; possibly TRBD1 for D (6 bases). Between the trimmed V and J ends, which lost 6 bases and 6 bases, there was a span of 17 bases. Germline V lookup: CDR1 MNHEY, CDR2 SMNVEV (reference sequence). The CDR3 runs to 14 residues. The CDR3 loop reads CASSLLQGISEAFF. The DNA for the CDR3 is TGTGCCAGCAGCCTCTTACAGGGAATCTCTGAAGCTTTCTTT.

The V and J genes are TRBV19 and TRBJ2-1, with D perhaps TRBD2 (7 bases). This CDR3 contains 14 residues. V shed 7 bases and J shed 4 bases, with 14 bases lying between them. From germline, CDR1 is LNHDA and CDR2 SQIVND (reference sequence). The CDR3 loop is CASNEGGTYNEQFF. The CDR3 DNA sequence: TGTGCCAGTAACGAGGGGGGGACGTACAATGAGCAGTTCTTC.

This rearrangement joins TRBV15 to TRBJ1-5; D gene uncertain. The CDR3 covers 15 residues. In germline, CDR1 is LNHNV, CDR2 YYDKDF (reference sequence). Trimming stripped 1 base from V and 4 bases from J, with 11 bases between. CDR3 nucleotide sequence: TGTGCCACCAGCAGAGTAGTACGCGGGAATCAGCCCCAGCATTTT. Its translation is CATSRVVRGNQPQHF.

The chain links TRBV28 to TRBJ2-7, with 12 bases lining up with TRBD2. The CDR3 is made up of 16 amino acids. V lost 3 bases and J lost 4; bases outside the gene matches: 7. Germline values: CDR1 MDHEN, CDR2 SYDVKM. The DNA of the CDR3 is TGTGCCAGCAGTTTGTTAGGACTAGCGGGATCGTACGAGCAGTACTTC. Encoded protein: CASSLLGLAGSYEQYF.

The chain uses TRBV7-6 and TRBJ2-1; D possibly corresponds to TRBD1 (5 bases). This CDR3 has 12 residues. Germline V gene sequence: CDR1 SGHVS, CDR2 FNYEAQ. V lost 5 bases, J lost 9 bases, and 11 bases lay in between. CDR3 bases: TGTGCCAGCAGCCTCCAGGGTTTTGAGCAGTTCTTC. It encodes CASSLQGFEQFF.

V gene TRBV6-1 combines with J gene TRBJ1-5; D may be TRBD1 (5 bases). CDR3 length equals 15 residues. Germline-derived CDR1 and CDR2 are MNHNS and SASEGT. Trimming shortened V by 0 bases and J by 2 bases, and 8 bases separated the two germline ends. The CDR3 sequence is CASSEAGVGNQPQHF. CDR3 coding DNA: TGTGCCAGCAGTGAAGCAGGGGTTGGCAATCAGCCCCAGCATTTT.

Remarks on this clone: A junction boundary mismatches the germline segment, possibly from a read error. This sequence joins TRBV7-9 and TRBJ2-1, with 8 bases fitting TRBD2. In germline, CDR1 is SEHNR, CDR2 FQNEAQ (reference sequence). The CDR3 length is 15 residues. CDR3 protein: CSSSLGSGVSNEQFF. The CDR3 coding sequence is TGTTCCAGCAGCTTAGGTAGCGGGGTGAGTAATGAGCAGTTCTTC.